This entry concerns a single TCR beta chain. This entry is derived from a study of shared clonotypes between healthy human individuals. The germline V gene has CDR1 SGHAT and CDR2 FQNNGV. Trimming removed 5 bases at V and 4 bases at J, with 15 bases between. CDR3 length: 15 amino acids. Sequenced by immunoSEQ multiplex PCR; TCRdb stores in-frame clones only, minus some. The sample records 300,000 to 400,000 clones, around four fifths being singletons. This clonotype was obtained from a man aged 30 to 45 in good health. J is TRBJ1-5 and V is TRBV11-2, with D possibly matching TRBD1 (6 bases). Sequencing was carried out using memory CD4+ T cells sorted from blood. Sample subset: CD45RA-negative fraction. CDR3 sequence (DNA): TGTGCCAGCAGCCTAGGACAGAGCAGTAATCAGCCCCAGCATTTT. Amino acid sequence: CASSLGQSSNQPQHF.